Here is one TCR beta chain with its context. Its antigen is not known. V dropped 6 bases and J dropped 3; count of bases not matched to a gene: 11. Per germline, CDR1 MDHEN and CDR2 SYDVKM. The length of the CDR3 is 15 residues. As defined, naive CD8 cells were CD45RO-negative and positively selected for CCR7, with terminally differentiated effector memory CD45RA+ cells excluded. The assay used deep level. Replicate PCRs from sorted subsets contained around 190 ng DNA, which is roughly 30,000 T cell genomes. Measured with immunoSEQ multiplex PCR; TCRdb has only the in-frame clones, and not every one. The sample holds about 750,000 clones; more than 85% are singletons and the top ten take around 24%. These data belong to a study of shared clonotypes between healthy human individuals. The study, taken as a whole, reports: It was observed that 5% to 6% of naive CD4 clonotypes were shared across several donors. In the sorted subsets, rarefaction showed sequencing was incomplete despite large depth.

Sequencing was carried out using naive CD8+ T cells sorted from blood. The receptor was derived from a young man in good health. The chain uses TRBV28 and TRBJ2-7, with 7 bases that match TRBD1. Here the CDR3 DNA reads TGTGCCAGCAGCTCCCAACGGGACAGCCTCTACGAGCAGTACTTC. This sequence encodes CASSSQRDSLYEQYF. Full variable domain (outside the CDR3, taken from reference TRBV28 and TRBJ2-7): DVKVTQSSRYLVKRTGEKVFLECVQDMDHENMFWYRQDPGLGLRLIYFSYDVKMKEKGDIPEGYSVSREKKERFSLILESASTNQTSMYLCASSSQRDSLYEQYFGPGTRLTVT.